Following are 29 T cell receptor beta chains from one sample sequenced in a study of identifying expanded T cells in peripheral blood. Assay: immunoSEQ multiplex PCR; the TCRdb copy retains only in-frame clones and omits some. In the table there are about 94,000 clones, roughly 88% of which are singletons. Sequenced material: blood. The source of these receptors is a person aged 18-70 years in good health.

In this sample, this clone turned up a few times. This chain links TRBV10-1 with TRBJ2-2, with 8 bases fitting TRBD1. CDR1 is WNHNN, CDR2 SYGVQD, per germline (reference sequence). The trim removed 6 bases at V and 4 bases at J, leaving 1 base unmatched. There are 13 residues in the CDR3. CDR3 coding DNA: TGCGCCAGCAGAGGACAGGGCACCGGGGAGCTGTTTTTT. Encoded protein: CASRGQGTGELFF.

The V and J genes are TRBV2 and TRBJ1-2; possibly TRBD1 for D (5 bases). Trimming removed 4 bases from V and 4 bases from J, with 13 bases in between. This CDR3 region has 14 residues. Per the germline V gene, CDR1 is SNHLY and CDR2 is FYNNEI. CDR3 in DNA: TGTGCCAGCAGTGGTAGGGGAAGAATCTATGGCTACACCTTC. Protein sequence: CASSGRGRIYGYTF.

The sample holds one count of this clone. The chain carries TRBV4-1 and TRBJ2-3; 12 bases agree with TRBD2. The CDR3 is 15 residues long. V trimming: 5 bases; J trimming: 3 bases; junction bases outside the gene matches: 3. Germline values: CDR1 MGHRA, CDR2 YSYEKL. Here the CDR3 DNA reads TGCGCCAGCAGCTTAACTAGCGGGGGGACAGATACGCAGTATTTT. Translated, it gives CASSLTSGGTDTQYF.

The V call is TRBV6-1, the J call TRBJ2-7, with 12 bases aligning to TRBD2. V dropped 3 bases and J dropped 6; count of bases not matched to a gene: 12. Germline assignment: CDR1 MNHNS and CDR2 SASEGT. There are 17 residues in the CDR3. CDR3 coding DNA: TGTGCCAGCAGTGAGGGGCTAGCGGGAGGGTCCATGAGCGAGCAGTACTTC. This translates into CASSEGLAGGSMSEQYF.

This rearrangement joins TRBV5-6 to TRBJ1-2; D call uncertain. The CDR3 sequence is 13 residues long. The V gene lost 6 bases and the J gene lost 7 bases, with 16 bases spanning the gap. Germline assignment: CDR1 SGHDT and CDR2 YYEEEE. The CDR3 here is CASTFGTLSGYTF. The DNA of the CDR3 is TGTGCCAGCACCTTTGGCACGCTGAGTGGCTACACCTTC.

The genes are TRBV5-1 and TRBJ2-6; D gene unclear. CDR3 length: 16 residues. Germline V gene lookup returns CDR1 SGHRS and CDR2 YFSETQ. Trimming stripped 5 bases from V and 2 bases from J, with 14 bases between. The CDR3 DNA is TGCGCCAGCAGTGGTAAGGGTGAGACTGGGGCCAACGTCCTGACTTTC. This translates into CASSGKGETGANVLTF. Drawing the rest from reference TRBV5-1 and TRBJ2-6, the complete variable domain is KAGVTQTPRYLIKTRGQQVTLSCSPISGHRSVSWYQQTPGQGLQFLFEYFSETQRNKGNFPGRFSGRQFSNSRSEMNVSTLELGDSALYLCASSGKGETGANVLTFGAGSRLTVL.

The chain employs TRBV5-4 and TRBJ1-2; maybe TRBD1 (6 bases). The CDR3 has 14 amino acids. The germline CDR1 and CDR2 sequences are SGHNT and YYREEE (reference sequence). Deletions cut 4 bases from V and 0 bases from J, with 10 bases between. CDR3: CASSPDRSNYGYTF. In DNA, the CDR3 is TGTGCCAGCAGCCCGGACAGATCTAACTATGGCTACACCTTC.

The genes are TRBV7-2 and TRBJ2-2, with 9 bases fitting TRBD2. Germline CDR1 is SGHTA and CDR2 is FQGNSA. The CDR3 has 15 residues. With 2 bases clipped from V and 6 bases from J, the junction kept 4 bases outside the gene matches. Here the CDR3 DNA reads TGTGCCAGCAGCTTATTAGGCGGGAGGGCCGGGGAGCTGTTTTTT. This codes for CASSLLGGRAGELFF.

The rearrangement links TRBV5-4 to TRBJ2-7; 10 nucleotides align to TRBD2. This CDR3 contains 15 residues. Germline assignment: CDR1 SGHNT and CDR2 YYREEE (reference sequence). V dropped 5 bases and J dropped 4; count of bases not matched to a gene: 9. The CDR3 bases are TGTGCCAGCAGTTCTAAGCGGGGGGGCCAATACGAGCAGTACTTC. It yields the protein CASSSKRGGQYEQYF. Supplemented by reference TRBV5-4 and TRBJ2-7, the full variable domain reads ETGVTQSPTHLIKTRGQQVTLRCSSQSGHNTVSWYQQALGQGPQFIFQYYREEENGRGNFPPRFSGLQFPNYSSELNVNALELDDSALYLCASSSKRGGQYEQYFGPGTRLTVT.

This CDR3 is CASSEYRANTEAFF. The CDR3 DNA follows: TGTGCCAGCAGTGAATATAGAGCGAACACTGAAGCTTTCTTT. This sequence joins TRBV25-1 and TRBJ1-1; D gene ambiguous. The V gene lost 0 bases and the J gene lost 1 base, with 6 bases spanning the gap. The CDR3 sequence is 14 residues long. The V gene's germline CDR1 is MGHDK and CDR2 SYGVNS.

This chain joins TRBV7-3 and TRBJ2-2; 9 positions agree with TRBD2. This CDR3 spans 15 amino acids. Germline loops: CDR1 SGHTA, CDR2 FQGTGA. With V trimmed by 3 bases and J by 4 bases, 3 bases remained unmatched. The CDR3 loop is CASSLGGRGTGELFF. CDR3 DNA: TGTGCCAGCAGCTTGGGCGGGAGGGGCACCGGGGAGCTGTTTTTT. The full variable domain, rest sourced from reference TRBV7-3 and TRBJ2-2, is GAGVSQTPSNKVTEKGKYVELRCDPISGHTALYWYRQSLGQGPEFLIYFQGTGAADDSGLPNDRFFAVRPEGSVSTLKIQRTERGDSAVYLCASSLGGRGTGELFFGEGSRLTVL.

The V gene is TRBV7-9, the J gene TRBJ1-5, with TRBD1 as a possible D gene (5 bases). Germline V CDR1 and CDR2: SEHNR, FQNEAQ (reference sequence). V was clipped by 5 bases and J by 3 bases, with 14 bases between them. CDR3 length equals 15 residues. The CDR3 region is CASSPGGIINQPQHF. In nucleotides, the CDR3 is TGTGCCAGCAGCCCCGGGGGTATTATCAATCAGCCCCAGCATTTT.

The CDR3 region is CASSVGSTGETQYF. Written as DNA, the CDR3 is TGTGCCAGCAGCGTCGGGAGTACTGGGGAGACCCAGTACTTC. The rearrangement links TRBV9 to TRBJ2-5; D perhaps matches TRBD2 (6 bases). CDR3 length equals 14 residues. From germline, CDR1 is SGDLS and CDR2 YYNGEE. V was pared by 2 bases and J by 5 bases, with 13 bases between.

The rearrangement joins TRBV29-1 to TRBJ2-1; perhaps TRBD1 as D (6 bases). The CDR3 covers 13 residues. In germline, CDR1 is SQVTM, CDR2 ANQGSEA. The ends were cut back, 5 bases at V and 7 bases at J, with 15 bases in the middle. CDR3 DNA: TGCAGCGTTCGTCTAGGGGGTGGGAATGAGCAGTTCTTC. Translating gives CSVRLGGGNEQFF.

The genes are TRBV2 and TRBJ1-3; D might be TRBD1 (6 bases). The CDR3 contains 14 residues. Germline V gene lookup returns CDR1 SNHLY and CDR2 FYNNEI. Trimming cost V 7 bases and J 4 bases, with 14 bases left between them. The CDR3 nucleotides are TGTGCCAGCACCAAAGGGGGATCCGGAAACACCATATATTTT. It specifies CASTKGGSGNTIYF.

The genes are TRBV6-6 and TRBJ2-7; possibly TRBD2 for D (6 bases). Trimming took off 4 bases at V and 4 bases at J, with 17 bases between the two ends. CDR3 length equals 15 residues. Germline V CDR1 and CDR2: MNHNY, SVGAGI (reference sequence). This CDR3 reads CASSSTGQGGYEQYF. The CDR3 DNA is TGTGCCAGCAGTTCAACGGGGCAGGGAGGTTACGAGCAGTACTTC.

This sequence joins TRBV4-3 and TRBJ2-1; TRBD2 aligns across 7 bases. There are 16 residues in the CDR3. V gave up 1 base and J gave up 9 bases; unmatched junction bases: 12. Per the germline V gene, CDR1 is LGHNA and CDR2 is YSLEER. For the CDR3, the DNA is TGCGCCAGCAGCCAAGGGGCGGGAGCCGGGATGGGTGAGCAGTTCTTC. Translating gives CASSQGAGAGMGEQFF.

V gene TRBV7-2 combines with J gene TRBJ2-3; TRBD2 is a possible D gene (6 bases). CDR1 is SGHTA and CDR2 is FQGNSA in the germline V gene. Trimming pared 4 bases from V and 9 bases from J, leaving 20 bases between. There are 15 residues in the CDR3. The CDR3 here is CASSSVGTGAHTQYF. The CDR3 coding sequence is TGTGCCAGCAGCTCTGTTGGGACGGGAGCCCACACGCAGTATTTT.

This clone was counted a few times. The CDR3 bases are TGTGCCAGCAGCCACCCTAGCGGGGGGGGCAAAGAGACCCAGTACTTC. Translating it yields CASSHPSGGGKETQYF. The V and J genes are TRBV5-4 and TRBJ2-5, with 12 bases fitting TRBD2. J gave up 3 bases and V 4 bases, and 7 bases lay outside the gene matches. The CDR3 loop spans 16 amino acids. The germline V gene encodes CDR1 SGHNT and CDR2 YYREEE (reference sequence). The full variable domain, rest sourced from reference TRBV5-4 and TRBJ2-5, is ETGVTQSPTHLIKTRGQQVTLRCSSQSGHNTVSWYQQALGQGPQFIFQYYREEENGRGNFPPRFSGLQFPNYSSELNVNALELDDSALYLCASSHPSGGGKETQYFGPGTRLLVL.

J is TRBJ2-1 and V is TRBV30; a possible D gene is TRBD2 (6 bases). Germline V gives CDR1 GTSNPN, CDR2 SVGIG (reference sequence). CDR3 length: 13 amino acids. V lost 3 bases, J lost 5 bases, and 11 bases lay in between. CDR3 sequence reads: CAWSEGLNNEQFF. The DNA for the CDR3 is TGTGCCTGGAGCGAGGGACTGAACAATGAGCAGTTCTTC.

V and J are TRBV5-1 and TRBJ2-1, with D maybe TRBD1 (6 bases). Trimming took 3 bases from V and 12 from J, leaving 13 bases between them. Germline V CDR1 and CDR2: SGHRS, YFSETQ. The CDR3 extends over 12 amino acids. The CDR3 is CASSSTGFGQFF. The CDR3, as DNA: TGCGCCAGCAGCTCGACAGGATTCGGGCAGTTCTTC.

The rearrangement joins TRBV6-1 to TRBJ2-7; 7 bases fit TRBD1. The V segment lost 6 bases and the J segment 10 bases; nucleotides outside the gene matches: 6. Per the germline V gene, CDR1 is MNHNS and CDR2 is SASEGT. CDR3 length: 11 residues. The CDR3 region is CASRVNRGQYF. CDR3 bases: TGTGCCAGCAGGGTAAACAGGGGTCAGTACTTC.

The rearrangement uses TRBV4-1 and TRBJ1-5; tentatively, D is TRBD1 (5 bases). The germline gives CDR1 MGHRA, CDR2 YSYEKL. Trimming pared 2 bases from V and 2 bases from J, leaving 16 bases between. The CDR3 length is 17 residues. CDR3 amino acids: CASSQYARVVRNQPQHF. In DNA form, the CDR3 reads TGCGCCAGCAGCCAATACGCCAGGGTTGTTCGCAATCAGCCCCAGCATTTT.

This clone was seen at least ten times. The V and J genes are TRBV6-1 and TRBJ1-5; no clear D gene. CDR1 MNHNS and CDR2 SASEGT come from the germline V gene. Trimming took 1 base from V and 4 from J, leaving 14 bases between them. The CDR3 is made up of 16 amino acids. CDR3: CASSEESGVGNQPQHF. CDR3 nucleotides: TGTGCCAGCAGTGAAGAGTCCGGGGTGGGAAATCAGCCCCAGCATTTT.

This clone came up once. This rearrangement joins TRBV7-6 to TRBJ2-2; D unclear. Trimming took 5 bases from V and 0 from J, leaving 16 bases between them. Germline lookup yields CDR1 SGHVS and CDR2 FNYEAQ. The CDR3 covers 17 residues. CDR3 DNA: TGTGCCAGCAGCCCCCGCGCTTATACGACGAACACCGGGGAGCTGTTTTTT. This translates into CASSPRAYTTNTGELFF.

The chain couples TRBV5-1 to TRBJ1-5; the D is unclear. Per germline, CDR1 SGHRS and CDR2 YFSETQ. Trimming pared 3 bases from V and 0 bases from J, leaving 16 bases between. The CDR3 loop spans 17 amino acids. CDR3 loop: CASSSMPIGNSNQPQHF. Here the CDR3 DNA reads TGCGCCAGCAGCTCAATGCCAATAGGGAATAGCAATCAGCCCCAGCATTTT.

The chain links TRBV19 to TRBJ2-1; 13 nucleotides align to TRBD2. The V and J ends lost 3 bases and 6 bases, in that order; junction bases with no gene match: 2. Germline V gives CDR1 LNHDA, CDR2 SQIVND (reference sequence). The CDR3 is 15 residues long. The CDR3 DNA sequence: TGTGCCAGTAGTATGGGGACTAGCGGGACCAATGAGCAGTTCTTC. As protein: CASSMGTSGTNEQFF.

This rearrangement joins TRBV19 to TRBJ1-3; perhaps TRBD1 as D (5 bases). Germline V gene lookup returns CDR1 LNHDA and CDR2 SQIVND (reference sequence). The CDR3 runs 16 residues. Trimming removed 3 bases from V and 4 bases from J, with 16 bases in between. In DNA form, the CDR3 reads TGTGCCAGTAGTATTACCGGGCAGGGAACCGGAAACACCATATATTTT. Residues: CASSITGQGTGNTIYF.

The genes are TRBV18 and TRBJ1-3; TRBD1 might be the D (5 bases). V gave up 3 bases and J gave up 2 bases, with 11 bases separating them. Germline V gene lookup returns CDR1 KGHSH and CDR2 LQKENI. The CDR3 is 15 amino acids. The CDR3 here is CASSPTGTAGNTIYF. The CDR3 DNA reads TGTGCCAGCTCACCCACCGGGACGGCTGGAAACACCATATATTTT.